This passage covers 27 T cell receptor beta chains from one sample sequenced in a study of regulatory T cells in long-lasting Graves disease. Arm-PCR of CDR3 regions and iRepertoire HTBI primers were the basis on which TCR beta libraries were built. MiXCR was run by TCRdb on the multiplex PCR reads, yielding one entry per CDR3 protein. Of about 540,000 distinct CDR3 sequences in the sample, 13% were seen once. Time point meaning: newly diagnosed GD, antithyroid drugs for less than 3 months. PBMCs were the source of the RNA used for TCR sequencing. These data are also associated with another study on T cells in Graves' hyperthyroidism and ophthalmopathy.

The specimen comprised peripheral blood mononuclear cells (PBMCs), sampled at new diagnosis, from a patient treated with antithyroid drugs. Every receptor here comes from a young man with Graves disease.

The sample holds many counts of this clonotype. The rearrangement joins TRBV11-2 to TRBJ1-2; 9 bases match TRBD1. Germline CDR1 reads SGHAT; CDR2 reads FQNNGV. This CDR3 is 14 amino acids long. The V segment lost 1 base and the J segment 8 bases; nucleotides outside the gene matches: 5. CDR3 in DNA: TGTGCCAGCAGCTTAGCCGGGACAGGGATGGGCTACACCTTC. Its protein product is CASSLAGTGMGYTF.

This clonotype was recorded many times. The chain is built from TRBV5-1 and TRBJ2-1, with D unclear. The V gene lost 5 bases and the J gene lost 5 bases, with 8 bases spanning the gap. Germline CDR1 SGHRS, CDR2 YFSETQ. This CDR3 has 12 residues. The DNA for the CDR3 is TGCGCCAGCAGGGTATCTAACAATGAGCAGTTCTTC. It yields the protein CASRVSNNEQFF.

This clonotype was counted ten times or more. The rearrangement joins TRBV5-1 to TRBJ2-7; D is possibly TRBD2 (5 bases). The germline V gene has CDR1 SGHRS and CDR2 YFSETQ. Between the trimmed V and J ends, which lost 2 bases and 1 base, there was a span of 13 bases. The length of the CDR3 is 15 residues. Here the CDR3 DNA reads TGCGCCAGCAGCTTCTTAGGTGGAGGTTCCTACGAGCAGTACTTC. The encoded protein is CASSFLGGGSYEQYF.

The sample holds a few counts of this clonotype. The V gene is TRBV10-1, the J gene TRBJ2-1, with a tentative D call TRBD2 (6 bases). Germline CDR1 reads WNHNN; CDR2 reads SYGVQD (reference sequence). This CDR3 is 18 amino acids long. Trimming took 3 bases from V and 5 from J, leaving 23 bases between them. The CDR3 DNA is TGCGCCAGCAGTGATGGAAGCGGGTGGGCCCGATACCACAATGAGCAGTTCTTC. Encoded protein: CASSDGSGWARYHNEQFF.

This clonotype occurred many times. The chain uses TRBV20-1 and TRBJ2-1; weak D call: TRBD2 (6 bases). Trimming removed 0 bases at V and 0 bases at J, with 12 bases between. CDR1 is DFQATT and CDR2 is SNEGSKA in the germline V gene (reference sequence). The CDR3 consists of 16 residues. The CDR3 loop is CSARDHGGVSYNEQFF. In nucleotides, the CDR3 is TGCAGTGCTAGAGATCACGGGGGTGTCTCCTACAATGAGCAGTTCTTC.

This clonotype occurred a few times. The chain has TRBV30 and TRBJ2-1; the match to TRBD1 covers 10 bases. The V gene end was trimmed by 2 bases and the J gene end by 9 bases; junction bases not matched to a gene: 16. This CDR3 is built from 17 residues. Germline CDR1 and CDR2: GTSNPN and SVGIG (reference sequence). The CDR3 DNA reads as TGTGCCTGGAGTAATCTACTCTCGGGACAGGGGAAGAGTGAGCAGTTCTTC. It yields the protein CAWSNLLSGQGKSEQFF.

This chain links TRBV2 with TRBJ2-6; D gene ambiguous. Germline V gives CDR1 SNHLY, CDR2 FYNNEI. V was cut by 7 bases and J by 3 bases, with 16 bases left in between. This CDR3 has 16 residues. Here the CDR3 DNA reads TGTGCCAGCACCGGACGGTCGAGGAGTGGGGCCAACGTCCTGACTTTC. Translation gives CASTGRSRSGANVLTF.

This sequence joins TRBV19 and TRBJ1-3, with D tentatively TRBD1 (5 bases). The CDR3 contains 15 residues. CDR1 and CDR2 from the germline V gene are LNHDA and SQIVND (reference sequence). The ends were cut back, 9 bases at V and 2 bases at J, with 17 bases in the middle. In DNA form, the CDR3 reads TGTGCCAGCAGAAGGGGAAAAGGGCCTGGAAACACCATATATTTT. Protein sequence: CASRRGKGPGNTIYF.

The count of this clonotype is one. V gene TRBV5-1 combines with J gene TRBJ2-2; 9 bases are shared with TRBD2. From germline, CDR1 is SGHRS and CDR2 YFSETQ. Trimming at V came to 6 bases and at J to 3 bases, leaving 12 bases not matched to a gene. CDR3 length: 17 amino acids. The CDR3 loop is CASNRRTAGGDTGELFF. DNA of the CDR3: TGCGCCAGCAATAGGCGGACGGCGGGAGGGGACACCGGGGAGCTGTTTTTT. Combining the CDR3 with reference TRBV5-1 and TRBJ2-2 gives the whole variable domain KAGVTQTPRYLIKTRGQQVTLSCSPISGHRSVSWYQQTPGQGLQFLFEYFSETQRNKGNFPGRFSGRQFSNSRSEMNVSTLELGDSALYLCASNRRTAGGDTGELFFGEGSRLTVL.

This clonotype has a count of ten or more. The CDR3 DNA sequence: TGCAGCGCTCAACTAGCTTCAGAGACCCAGTACTTC. Translation gives CSAQLASETQYF. This chain links TRBV29-1 with TRBJ2-5; tentatively, D is TRBD2 (6 bases). The ends were cut back, 7 bases at V and 4 bases at J, with 13 bases in the middle. The germline V gene has CDR1 SQVTM and CDR2 ANQGSEA. The CDR3 consists of 12 residues.

The table lists this clonotype with a few counts. A far larger clone is off by one base, so a read error is likely. The chain joins TRBV6-1 to TRBJ2-1, with D uncertain. CDR1 and CDR2 from the germline V gene are MNHNS and SASEGT. Trimming cost V 6 bases and J 9 bases, with 15 bases left between them. This CDR3 is built from 13 residues. The CDR3 here is CASSNTAGREQFF. CDR3 DNA: TGTGCCAGCAGCAACACGGCCGGTCGTGAGCAGTTCTTC.

This clonotype was detected many times. The rearrangement links TRBV30 to TRBJ1-4; 10 positions agree with TRBD1. Germline assignment: CDR1 GTSNPN and CDR2 SVGIG (reference sequence). V was clipped by 3 bases and J by 6 bases; unmatched bases: 4. This CDR3 region has 14 residues. The CDR3 bases are TGTGCCTGGAGACGACAGGGGGCTGATGAAAAACTGTTTTTT. Translation gives CAWRRQGADEKLFF.

Worth noting for this clonotype: The CDR3 does not close with the conserved phenylalanine or tryptophan, likely indicating a read error. The DNA is omitted, as the CDR3 cannot be located on it reliably, and the CDR3 follows TCRdb's listing. The rearrangement joins TRBV5-1 to TRBJ1-4; TRBD1 reflects the table's D call only, with no check against the DNA. The CDR3 has 10 amino acids, counting both end residues. The germline V gene has CDR1 SGHRS and CDR2 YFSETQ. The CDR3 loop reads CASSFWDRVP.

This clonotype was observed a few times. The CDR3: CASSLLRGNEQYF. CDR3 bases: TGTGCCAGCAGTTTATTAAGGGGGAACGAGCAGTACTTC. The chain employs TRBV12-3 or TRBV12-4 and TRBJ2-7, with D perhaps matching TRBD1 (6 bases). The CDR3 is 13 amino acids. V was pared by 2 bases and J by 5 bases, with 10 bases between.

This clonotype was detected only a few times. V gene TRBV7-9 combines with J gene TRBJ1-5; D is unclear. The V end was cut by 4 bases, the J end by 0 bases, with 16 bases between. The CDR3 is 17 amino acids. Germline CDR1 and CDR2: SEHNR and FQNEAQ (reference sequence). CDR3 sequence (DNA): TGTGCCAGCAGCTCCGGTGGGAGGGCTAATAGCAATCAGCCCCAGCATTTT. Translated, it gives CASSSGGRANSNQPQHF.

The genes are TRBV30 and TRBJ1-6, with D uncertain. CDR1 GTSNPN and CDR2 SVGIG come from the germline V gene (reference sequence). The CDR3 contains 12 residues. Trimming took 0 bases from V and 10 from J, leaving 7 bases between them. CDR3 amino acids: CAWSVVGSPLHF. The CDR3 DNA follows: TGTGCCTGGAGTGTAGTTGGATCACCCCTCCACTTT.

This clonotype was detected a few times. V gene TRBV20-1 combines with J gene TRBJ2-1, with 9 bases aligning to TRBD2. V gave up 3 bases and J gave up 7 bases; unmatched junction bases: 7. CDR1 DFQATT and CDR2 SNEGSKA come from the germline V gene (reference sequence). The CDR3 totals 14 residues. The CDR3 sequence is CSASGPSGNNEQFF. The CDR3 DNA is TGCAGTGCTAGTGGTCCTAGCGGGAATAATGAGCAGTTCTTC.

This clonotype has at least ten counts. The rearrangement joins TRBV7-9 to TRBJ2-7, with 9 bases aligning to TRBD1. The ends lost 3 bases at V and 5 bases at J; junction bases unmatched: 5. CDR3 length: 14 amino acids. Germline CDR1 reads SEHNR; CDR2 reads FQNEAQ (reference sequence). CDR3 nucleotide sequence: TGTGCCAGCAGCTTTCCGGACAGGGGCCACGAGCAGTACTTC. It encodes CASSFPDRGHEQYF. The full variable domain, in which reference TRBV7-9 and TRBJ2-7 provide the parts outside the CDR3, is DTGVSQNPRHKITKRGQNVTFRCDPISEHNRLYWYRQTLGQGPEFLTYFQNEAQLEKSRLLSDRFSAERPKGSFSTLEIQRTEQGDSAMYLCASSFPDRGHEQYFGPGTRLTVT.

Points on this clonotype: This may be a read error, as it is one base from a much larger clone. The genes are TRBV20-1 and TRBJ2-5; D possibly corresponds to TRBD2 (5 bases). This CDR3 is 13 amino acids long. CDR1 is DFQATT and CDR2 is SNEGSKA in the germline V gene (reference sequence). The CDR3 sequence: CSAPNSGQETPYF. The DNA of the CDR3 is TGCAGTGCCCCGAACAGCGGCCAAGAGACCCCGTACTTC.

V gene TRBV19 combines with J gene TRBJ2-1, with D perhaps matching TRBD2 (7 bases). From germline, CDR1 is LNHDA and CDR2 SQIVND (reference sequence). The CDR3 length is 15 residues. V lost 8 bases to trimming and J lost 1 base, with 15 bases between them. The CDR3 sequence is CASSSRGASYNEQFF. The CDR3 bases are TGTGCCAGTTCGTCCCGGGGGGCGTCCTACAATGAGCAGTTCTTC.

A few counts support this clonotype. V usage is TRBV7-9 and J usage is TRBJ1-3; 8 bases match TRBD1. The CDR3 has 17 residues. V shed 8 bases, J shed 0 bases, and the junction held 12 bases outside the gene matches. Germline V gene lookup returns CDR1 SEHNR and CDR2 FQNEAQ (reference sequence). CDR3 loop: CASLLGDRGLSGNTIYF. In DNA, the CDR3 is TGTGCCAGCCTGCTAGGAGACAGGGGCCTCTCTGGAAACACCATATATTTT.

This clonotype was detected many times. The V gene is TRBV5-1, the J gene TRBJ2-7, with TRBD1 matching over 8 bases. The CDR3 totals 16 residues. Trimming cost V 5 bases and J 4 bases; bases outside gene matches: 14. Germline CDR1 SGHRS, CDR2 YFSETQ. CDR3 bases: TGCGCCAGCAGTCAAGCCCCGGGACAGGATTATTACGAGCAGTACTTC. Its translation is CASSQAPGQDYYEQYF.

V usage is TRBV5-6 and J usage is TRBJ1-2; D ambiguous. Germline assignment: CDR1 SGHDT and CDR2 YYEEEE. This CDR3 has 12 residues. V was shortened by 0 bases and J by 10 bases, with 10 bases between the two germline ends. The CDR3 region is CASSLVARLYTF. The CDR3 nucleotides read TGTGCCAGCAGCTTGGTCGCCCGGCTCTACACCTTC.

This clonotype was seen more than once but under ten times. J is TRBJ2-7 and V is TRBV9; 8 bases map to TRBD2. The CDR3 totals 15 residues. Germline V gene lookup returns CDR1 SGDLS and CDR2 YYNGEE. With 3 bases clipped from V and 0 bases from J, the junction kept 5 bases outside the gene matches. CDR3 DNA: TGTGCCAGCAGCGGAACTAGCGGTCCCTCCTACGAGCAGTACTTC. Protein: CASSGTSGPSYEQYF. The full variable domain, with the rest looked up from reference TRBV9 and TRBJ2-7, is DSGVTQTPKHLITATGQRVTLRCSPRSGDLSVYWYQQSLDQGLQFLIQYYNGEERAKGNILERFSAQQFPDLHSELNLSSLELGDSALYFCASSGTSGPSYEQYFGPGTRLTVT.

This clonotype occurred many times. The V gene is TRBV2, the J gene TRBJ2-1; D may be TRBD2 (6 bases). The DNA matches TRBJ2-5 better at its end, which makes the J call doubtful. Germline V CDR1 and CDR2: SNHLY, FYNNEI. This CDR3 region has 16 residues. The CDR3 DNA sequence: TGTGCCAGCAGTGAACCTTTTCGGCGGGGCGGAGAGACCCAGTACTTC. It translates to CASSEPFRRGGETQYF.

Remarks on this clonotype: A much larger clone differs from this one at a single base, so this may be a read error. The chain joins TRBV29-1 to TRBJ2-1, with TRBD1 matching 7 bases. V shed 5 bases, J shed 4 bases, and the junction held 5 bases outside the gene matches. The CDR3 consists of 13 residues. Germline CDR1 reads SQVTM; CDR2 reads ANQGSEA. The CDR3 DNA follows: TGCAGCGTTTATACAGGGGTTTACAATGAGCAGTTCTTC. This encodes CSVYTGVYNEQFF.

This clonotype was counted many times. The chain uses TRBV2 and TRBJ2-3; the match to TRBD1 covers 10 bases. V dropped 8 bases and J dropped 3; count of bases not matched to a gene: 8. In germline, CDR1 is SNHLY, CDR2 FYNNEI. The CDR3 is 15 amino acids. The CDR3 coding sequence is TGTGCCAGCGCAGCTCAGGGACAGGGGACAGATACGCAGTATTTT. Protein sequence: CASAAQGQGTDTQYF.